This TCR beta chain was retrieved from a study of blood T cell repertoires in COVID-19. Per the original methods: Nucleated cell number was recorded as an estimate derived from reference gene primer amplification. Repertoires were generated with immunoSEQ multiplex PCR, while TCRdb's copy carries only in-frame clones and drops some. The V and J calls and clone size are taken from that table; D and trimming were inferred from the DNA. Of 270,000 or so clones listed, more than 70% are singletons. CDR3 length: 14 residues. V was pared by 0 bases and J by 8 bases, with 13 bases between. Germline CDR1 and CDR2: MNHNS and SASEGT.

The chain combines TRBV6-1 with TRBJ1-2; TRBD1 might be the D (5 bases). The source of this sequence is a woman aged 18-29 years with acute or convalescent COVID-19. Sequences were obtained from peripheral blood. CDR3 residues: CASSEAGGSDGYTF. CDR3 DNA sequence: TGTGCCAGCAGTGAAGCGGGGGGGTCGGACGGCTACACCTTC.